What follows describes a single T cell receptor beta chain. Its target is unknown. These data belong to a study of vaccination effects on CD4 cells after COVID-19. Overall study context: Viral peptide pool expansion of antigen-specific CD4+ T cells preceded sequencing in the ViraFEST assay. Cultivation was performed at a few million PBMC per well with about 9.6 IU/ml IL-2 and about 9.6 ug/ml peptides added. General study findings and limits: Clones that were induced by infection or by vaccine showed marked contraction late after vaccination.

Trimming pared 1 base from V and 2 bases from J, leaving 4 bases between. The germline gives CDR1 LNHNV, CDR2 YYDKDF (reference sequence). The CDR3 is made up of 13 amino acids. The data were produced by immunoSEQ multiplex PCR, yet TCRdb's version contains in-frame clones alone and is incomplete. The sample has around 50,000 clones; nearly 75% are singletons. Investigators separated out CD4+ T cells once around nine days of culture had passed. PCR showed that the person got SARS-CoV-2 infection at some point between March and December 2020. BNT162b2 vaccine or mRNA-1273 vaccine was given to participants in two doses.

The chain carries TRBV15 and TRBJ2-3, with D hard to call. Sequenced material: CD4+ T cells from PBMCs cultured without peptide, taken after COVID-19 vaccination. The receptor was derived from a human donor who had a prior SARS-CoV-2 infection. The CDR3 reads CATSRALTDTQYF. In DNA form, the CDR3 reads TGTGCCACCAGCAGAGCACTCACAGATACGCAGTATTTT.